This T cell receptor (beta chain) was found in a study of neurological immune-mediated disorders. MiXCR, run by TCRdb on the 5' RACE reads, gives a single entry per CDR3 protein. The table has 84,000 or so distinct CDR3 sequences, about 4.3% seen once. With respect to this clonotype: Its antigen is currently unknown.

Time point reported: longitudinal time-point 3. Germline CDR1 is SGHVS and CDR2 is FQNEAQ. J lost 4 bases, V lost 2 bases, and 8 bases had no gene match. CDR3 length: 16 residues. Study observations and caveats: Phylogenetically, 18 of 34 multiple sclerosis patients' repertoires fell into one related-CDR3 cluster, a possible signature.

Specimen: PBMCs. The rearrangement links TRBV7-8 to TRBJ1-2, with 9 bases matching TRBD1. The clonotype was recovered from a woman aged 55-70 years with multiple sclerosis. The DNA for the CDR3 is TGTGCCAGCAGCTTACAACAAACAGGGGGCGTCTATGGCTACACCTTC. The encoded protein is CASSLQQTGGVYGYTF.